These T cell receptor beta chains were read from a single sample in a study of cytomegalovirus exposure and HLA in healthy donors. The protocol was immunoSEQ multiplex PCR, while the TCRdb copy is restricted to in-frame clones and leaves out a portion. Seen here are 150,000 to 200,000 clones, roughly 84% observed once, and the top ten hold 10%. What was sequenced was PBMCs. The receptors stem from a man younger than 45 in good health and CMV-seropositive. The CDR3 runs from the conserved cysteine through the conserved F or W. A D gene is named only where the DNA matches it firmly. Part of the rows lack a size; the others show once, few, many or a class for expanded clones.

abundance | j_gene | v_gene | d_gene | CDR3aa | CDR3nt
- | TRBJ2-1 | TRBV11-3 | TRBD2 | CASARGGRGEQFF | TGTGCCAGCGCCCGGGGGGGCCGGGGTGAGCAGTTCTTC
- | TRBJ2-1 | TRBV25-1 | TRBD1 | CASSEFGTGVHEQFF | TGTGCCAGCAGTGAATTTGGGACAGGGGTTCATGAGCAGTTCTTC
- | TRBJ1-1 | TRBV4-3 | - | CASSQVSLRQSEAFF | TGCGCCAGCAGCCAAGTCAGTCTCAGGCAATCTGAAGCTTTCTTT
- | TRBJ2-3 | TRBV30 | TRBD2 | CAWTRTSGRTDTQYF | TGTGCCTGGACCCGAACTAGCGGGAGAACAGATACGCAGTATTTT
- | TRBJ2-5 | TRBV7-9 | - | CASSLERDTFQETQYF | TGTGCCAGCAGCCTTGAACGGGACACCTTCCAAGAGACCCAGTACTTC
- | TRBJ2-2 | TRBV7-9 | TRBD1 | CASSVTGTGELFF | TGTGCCAGCAGCGTGACAGGGACCGGGGAGCTGTTTTTT
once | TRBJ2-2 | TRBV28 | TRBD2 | CASSSPSGPNTGELFF | TGTGCCAGCAGTTCCCCTAGCGGGCCGAACACCGGGGAGCTGTTTTTT
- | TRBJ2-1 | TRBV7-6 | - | CASSRRVVDNEQFF | TGTGCCAGCAGCCGCCGGGTGGTGGACAATGAGCAGTTCTTC
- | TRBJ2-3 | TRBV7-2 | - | CASSLALGSTDTQYF | TGTGCCAGCAGCTTAGCACTAGGAAGCACAGATACGCAGTATTTT
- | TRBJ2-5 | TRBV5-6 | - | CASSLSGEETQYF | TGTGCCAGCAGCTTGTCTGGAGAAGAGACCCAGTACTTC
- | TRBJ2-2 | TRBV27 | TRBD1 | CATLGGQGRTGELFF | TGTGCCACTCTAGGAGGACAGGGGAGGACCGGGGAGCTGTTTTTT
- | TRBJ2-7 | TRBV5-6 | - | CASSGSGEQYF | TGTGCCAGCAGCGGTAGTGGTGAGCAGTACTTC
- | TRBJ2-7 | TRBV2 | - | CATVADRSYEQYF | TGTGCCACCGTAGCGGACCGCTCCTACGAGCAGTACTTC
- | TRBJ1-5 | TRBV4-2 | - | CASSQELQPYSNQPQHF | TGTGCCAGCAGCCAAGAGTTACAGCCTTATAGCAATCAGCCCCAGCATTTT
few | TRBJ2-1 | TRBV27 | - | CASTFGLGRSEQFF | TGTGCCAGCACTTTCGGACTGGGCCGGTCGGAGCAGTTCTTC
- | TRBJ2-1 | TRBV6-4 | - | CASSDGASSSYNEQFF | TGTGCCAGCAGTGACGGCGCGTCTAGCTCCTACAATGAGCAGTTCTTC
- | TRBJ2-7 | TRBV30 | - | CAWSASRRGHEQYF | TGTGCCTGGAGTGCCTCCCGGCGGGGGCACGAGCAGTACTTC
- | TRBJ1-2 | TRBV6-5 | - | CASSYSDRERGYTF | TGTGCCAGCAGTTACTCGGATCGGGAAAGGGGCTACACCTTC
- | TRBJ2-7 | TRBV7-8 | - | CASSFGVSYEQYF | TGTGCCAGCAGCTTCGGAGTTTCCTACGAGCAGTACTTC
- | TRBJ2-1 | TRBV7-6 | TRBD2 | CASSLARGTSGAKPYNEQFF | TGTGCCAGCAGCTTAGCGAGGGGGACTAGCGGTGCTAAACCCTACAATGAGCAGTTCTTC
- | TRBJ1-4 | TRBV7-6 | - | CASSLRPGGEKLFF | TGTGCCAGCAGCTTGAGACCGGGGGGTGAAAAACTGTTTTTT
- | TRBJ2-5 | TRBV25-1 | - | CASSDYTGRETQYF | TGTGCCAGCAGTGATTACACAGGGCGAGAGACCCAGTACTTC
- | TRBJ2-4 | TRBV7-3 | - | CASSLVKGRENIQYF | TGTGCCAGCAGCTTAGTTAAGGGCAGGGAAAACATTCAGTACTTC
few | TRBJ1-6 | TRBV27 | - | CASSLLGWDKNSPLHF | TGTGCCAGCAGTTTATTAGGCTGGGACAAAAATTCACCCCTCCACTTT
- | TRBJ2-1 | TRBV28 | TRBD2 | CASSRPGLAGINEQFF | TGTGCCAGCAGTCGCCCAGGACTAGCGGGAATCAATGAGCAGTTCTTC
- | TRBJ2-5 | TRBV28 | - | CASSLPGRETQYF | TGTGCCAGCAGTTTGCCGGGAAGGGAGACCCAGTACTTC